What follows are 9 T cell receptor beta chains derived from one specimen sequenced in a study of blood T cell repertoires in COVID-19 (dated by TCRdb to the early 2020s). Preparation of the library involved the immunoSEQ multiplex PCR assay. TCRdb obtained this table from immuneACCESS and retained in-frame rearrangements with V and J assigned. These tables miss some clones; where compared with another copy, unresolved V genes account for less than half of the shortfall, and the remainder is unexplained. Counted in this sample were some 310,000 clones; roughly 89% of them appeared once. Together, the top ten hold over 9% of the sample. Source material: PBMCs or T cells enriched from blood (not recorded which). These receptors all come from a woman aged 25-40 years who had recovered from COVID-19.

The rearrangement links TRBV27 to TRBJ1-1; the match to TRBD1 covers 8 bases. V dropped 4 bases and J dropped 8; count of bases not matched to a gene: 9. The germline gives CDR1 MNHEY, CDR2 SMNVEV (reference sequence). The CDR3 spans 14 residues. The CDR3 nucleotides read TGTGCCAGCAGTTCCGTCCCGGACAGGGTAGAAGCTTTCTTT. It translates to CASSSVPDRVEAFF.

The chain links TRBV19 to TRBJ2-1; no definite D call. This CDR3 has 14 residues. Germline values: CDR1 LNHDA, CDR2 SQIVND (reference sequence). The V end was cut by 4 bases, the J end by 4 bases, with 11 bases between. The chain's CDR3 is CASSNLVTYNEQFF. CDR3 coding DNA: TGTGCCAGTAGTAATTTGGTCACTTACAATGAGCAGTTCTTC.

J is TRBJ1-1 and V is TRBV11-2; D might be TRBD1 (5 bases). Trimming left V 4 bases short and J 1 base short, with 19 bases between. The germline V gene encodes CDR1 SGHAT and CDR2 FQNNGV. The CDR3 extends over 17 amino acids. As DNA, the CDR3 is TGTGCCAGCAGCTGGGGGGTTTGGGGGACGTCGAACACTGAAGCTTTCTTT. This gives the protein CASSWGVWGTSNTEAFF.

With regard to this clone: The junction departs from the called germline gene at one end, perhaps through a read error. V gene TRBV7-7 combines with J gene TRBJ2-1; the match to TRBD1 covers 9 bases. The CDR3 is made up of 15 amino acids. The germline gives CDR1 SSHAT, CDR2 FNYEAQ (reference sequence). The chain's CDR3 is CASSPGQGTTMRQFF. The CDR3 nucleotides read TGTGCTAGCAGCCCAGGACAGGGGACTACAATGAGGCAGTTCTTC.

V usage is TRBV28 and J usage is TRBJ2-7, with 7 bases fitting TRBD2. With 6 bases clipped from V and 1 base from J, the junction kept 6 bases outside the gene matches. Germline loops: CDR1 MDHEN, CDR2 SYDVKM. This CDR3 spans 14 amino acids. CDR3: CASRTGTTSYEQYF. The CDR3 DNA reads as TGTGCCAGCAGAACCGGGACTACATCCTACGAGCAGTACTTC. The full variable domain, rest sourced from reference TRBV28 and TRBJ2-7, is DVKVTQSSRYLVKRTGEKVFLECVQDMDHENMFWYRQDPGLGLRLIYFSYDVKMKEKGDIPEGYSVSREKKERFSLILESASTNQTSMYLCASRTGTTSYEQYFGPGTRLTVT.

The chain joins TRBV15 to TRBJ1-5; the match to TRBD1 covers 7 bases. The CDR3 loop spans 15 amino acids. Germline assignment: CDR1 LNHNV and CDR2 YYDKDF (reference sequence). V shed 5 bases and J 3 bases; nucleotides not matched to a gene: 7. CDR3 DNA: TGTGCCACCAGCTCCTACAGGGGTTCCAATCAGCCCCAGCATTTT. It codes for CATSSYRGSNQPQHF.

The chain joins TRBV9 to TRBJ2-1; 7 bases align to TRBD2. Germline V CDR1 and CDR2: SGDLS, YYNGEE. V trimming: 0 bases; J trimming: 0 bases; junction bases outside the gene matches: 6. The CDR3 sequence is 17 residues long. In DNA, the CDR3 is TGTGCCAGCAGCGTAGTACCCGCGGGAGTCTCCTACAATGAGCAGTTCTTC. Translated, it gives CASSVVPAGVSYNEQFF.

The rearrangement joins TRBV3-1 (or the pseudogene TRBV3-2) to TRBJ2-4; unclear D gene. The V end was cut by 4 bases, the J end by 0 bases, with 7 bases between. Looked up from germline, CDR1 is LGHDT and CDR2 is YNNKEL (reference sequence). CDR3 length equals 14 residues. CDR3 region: CASSPGTAKNIQYF. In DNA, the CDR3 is TGTGCCAGCAGCCCGGGTACAGCCAAAAACATTCAGTACTTC.

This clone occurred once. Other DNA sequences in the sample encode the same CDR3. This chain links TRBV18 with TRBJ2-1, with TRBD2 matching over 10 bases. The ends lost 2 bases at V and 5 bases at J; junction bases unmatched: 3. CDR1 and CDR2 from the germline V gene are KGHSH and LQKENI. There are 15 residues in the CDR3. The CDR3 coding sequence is TGTGCCAGCTCACCAGGACTAGCGGAGCACAATGAGCAGTTCTTC. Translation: CASSPGLAEHNEQFF.